The 17 T cell receptor beta chains reported below all come from one sample, sequenced in a study of circulating and synovial CD4+ cells in juvenile arthritis. The protocol was immunoSEQ multiplex PCR, while the TCRdb copy is restricted to in-frame clones and leaves out a portion. The table lists around 18,000 clones, around nine tenths of them singletons. Sequencing was carried out using CD4+ T cells from blood. The receptors stem from a human donor with juvenile idiopathic arthritis.

The chain recombines TRBV27 with TRBJ2-3; the D is unclear. V was cut by 6 bases and J by 0 bases, with 16 bases left in between. Germline CDR1 is MNHEY and CDR2 is SMNVEV (reference sequence). The CDR3 is made up of 16 amino acids. The CDR3 DNA follows: TGTGCCAGCAGACGCCTAGGAGTTGTAAGCACAGATACGCAGTATTTT. Translation: CASRRLGVVSTDTQYF.

Points on this clone: In the same sample, other DNA sequences code for this CDR3. The chain joins TRBV19 to TRBJ1-6, with TRBD1 as a possible D gene (6 bases). The CDR3 contains 16 residues. With 6 bases removed from V and 0 bases from J, the gap between germline ends came to 12 bases. Germline V CDR1 and CDR2: LNHDA, SQIVND (reference sequence). The CDR3 DNA reads TGTGCCAGTAGCCTCGACAGGAGCTCCTATAATTCACCCCTCCACTTT. This sequence encodes CASSLDRSSYNSPLHF.

This chain joins TRBV27 and TRBJ2-7, with D possibly TRBD1 on 5 matching bases. CDR3 length: 13 residues. Trimming cost V 6 bases and J 2 bases, with 11 bases left between them. The germline V gene has CDR1 MNHEY and CDR2 SMNVEV (reference sequence). The CDR3 region is CASSLGQTYEQYF. The DNA of the CDR3 is TGTGCCAGCAGCCTGGGGCAGACCTACGAGCAGTACTTC.

The chain joins TRBV4-3 to TRBJ1-2; D not certain. Per the germline V gene, CDR1 is LGHNA and CDR2 is YSLEER. V lost 0 bases to trimming and J lost 4 bases, with 12 bases between them. There are 15 residues in the CDR3. CDR3 DNA: TGCGCCAGCAGCCAAGAATTAGCGGGAGTCTATGGCTACACCTTC. Its translation is CASSQELAGVYGYTF.

The table lists this clone with a few counts. The chain carries TRBV6-1 and TRBJ1-1, with 8 bases matching TRBD1. The CDR3 extends over 13 amino acids. Germline V lookup: CDR1 MNHNS, CDR2 SASEGT. The V and J ends lost 6 bases and 0 bases, in that order; junction bases with no gene match: 0. The CDR3 sequence is CASRDRVNTEAFF. As DNA, the CDR3 is TGTGCCAGCAGGGACAGGGTGAACACTGAAGCTTTCTTT.

This sequence joins TRBV4-3 and TRBJ2-5, with D unclear. The CDR3 has 13 residues. The germline V gene encodes CDR1 LGHNA and CDR2 YSLEER. The V and J ends lost 4 bases and 2 bases respectively, with 8 bases between them. In DNA form, the CDR3 reads TGCGCCAGCAGCCTATCGCGGCAAGAGACCCAGTACTTC. It yields the protein CASSLSRQETQYF.

The chain joins TRBV27 to TRBJ2-7; D possibly corresponds to TRBD2 (5 bases). Germline CDR1 reads MNHEY; CDR2 reads SMNVEV (reference sequence). The CDR3 consists of 15 residues. V gave up 6 bases and J gave up 0 bases, with 15 bases separating them. DNA of the CDR3: TGTGCCAGCAGGGATACGGGGATTAACTCCTACGAGCAGTACTTC. This sequence encodes CASRDTGINSYEQYF.

The chain uses TRBV30 and TRBJ2-7; D is perhaps TRBD1 (5 bases). The CDR3 sequence is 15 residues long. Germline V gives CDR1 GTSNPN, CDR2 SVGIG (reference sequence). Trimming took off 3 bases at V and 1 base at J, with 16 bases between the two ends. The CDR3 protein is CAWRDTRQGSYEQYF. DNA of the CDR3: TGTGCCTGGAGGGATACTCGTCAGGGTTCCTACGAGCAGTACTTC.

V usage is TRBV7-2 and J usage is TRBJ1-1; 8 bases are shared with TRBD1. The V segment lost 5 bases and the J segment 2 bases; nucleotides outside the gene matches: 4. Germline lookup yields CDR1 SGHTA and CDR2 FQGNSA. This CDR3 region has 14 residues. The CDR3 sequence is CASSKDRGNTEAFF. CDR3 sequence (DNA): TGTGCCAGCAGCAAAGACAGGGGTAACACTGAAGCTTTCTTT.

The chain joins TRBV7-2 to TRBJ2-7; D is unclear. This CDR3 has 11 amino acids. Per germline, CDR1 SGHTA and CDR2 FQGNSA. Trimming removed 5 bases from V and 1 base from J, with 3 bases in between. CDR3 coding DNA: TGTGCCAGCAGCCCTTCCTACGAGCAGTACTTC. Translated, it gives CASSPSYEQYF.

This clone has a single count. The genes are TRBV9 and TRBJ1-2; D call uncertain. The CDR3 has 17 residues. The germline V gene encodes CDR1 SGDLS and CDR2 YYNGEE. The V end lost 3 bases, the J end lost 2 bases, and 20 bases lay between the germline ends. The CDR3 DNA is TGTGCCAGCAGCGCACTTAGAGGACGGGATAGGAACTATGGCTACACCTTC. Encoded protein: CASSALRGRDRNYGYTF.

J is TRBJ2-3 and V is TRBV19; 7 nucleotides line up with TRBD1. Germline CDR1 reads LNHDA; CDR2 reads SQIVND (reference sequence). This CDR3 is built from 17 residues. Trimming took 6 bases from V and 0 from J; bases not matched to a gene: 12. The CDR3 loop is CASRPLRGGPSTDTQYF. CDR3 nucleotide sequence: TGTGCCAGTAGACCCCTCCGAGGGGGCCCTAGCACAGATACGCAGTATTTT.

This rearrangement joins TRBV6-6 to TRBJ2-3; 11 bases fit TRBD2. The CDR3 runs to 15 residues. The germline V gene encodes CDR1 MNHNY and CDR2 SVGAGI (reference sequence). V shed 4 bases and J 7 bases; nucleotides not matched to a gene: 7. The chain's CDR3 is CASSSSSGGLYTQYF. The DNA for the CDR3 is TGTGCCAGCAGTTCTTCTAGCGGGGGGCTTTATACGCAGTATTTT.

This clone was counted between two and nine times. V and J are TRBV19 and TRBJ2-1; possibly TRBD2 for D (6 bases). The germline CDR1 and CDR2 sequences are LNHDA and SQIVND (reference sequence). With 1 base removed from V and 9 bases from J, the gap between germline ends came to 13 bases. The CDR3 sequence is 14 residues long. CDR3 nucleotide sequence: TGTGCCAGTAGTATAGCGGGAGTTCAGAGTGAGCAGTTCTTC. This translates into CASSIAGVQSEQFF.

The rearrangement joins TRBV7-2 to TRBJ2-7; 7 bases align to TRBD2. After removal of 6 bases from V and 3 bases from J, the junction contained 8 bases not matched to a gene. The CDR3 contains 14 residues. The V gene's germline CDR1 is SGHTA and CDR2 FQGNSA. CDR3 nucleotide sequence: TGTGCCAGCAGTCTAACTAGCGCCAGCTACGAGCAGTACTTC. Protein sequence: CASSLTSASYEQYF.

The chain joins TRBV30 to TRBJ1-4, with 8 bases that match TRBD1. Germline V lookup: CDR1 GTSNPN, CDR2 SVGIG (reference sequence). CDR3 size: 14 residues. Germline trimming cut 5 bases from V and 5 bases from J; bases unmatched to any gene: 7. CDR3 amino acids: CAWAYRGGNEKLFF. CDR3 nucleotide sequence: TGTGCCTGGGCCTACAGGGGGGGAAATGAAAAACTGTTTTTT.

This chain joins TRBV7-2 and TRBJ1-2, with a tentative D call TRBD1 (5 bases). This CDR3 spans 14 amino acids. Germline V gene data show CDR1 as SGHTA and CDR2 as FQGNSA. Trimming took off 1 base at V and 4 bases at J, with 10 bases between the two ends. The chain's CDR3 is CASSLGGGVYGYTF. In DNA, the CDR3 is TGTGCCAGCAGCTTAGGGGGCGGAGTCTATGGCTACACCTTC.